The clone carrying this T cell receptor beta chain occurred many times. This sample was included in a study of glioma-infiltrating T cells. The iRepertoire nested amplicon-rescue multiplex PCR amplified TCR alpha and beta CDR3s from RNA. Each CDR3 protein gets one entry after TCRdb re-called the multiplex PCR reads with MiXCR. The table includes roughly 190,000 distinct CDR3 sequences, over 25% detected once. The CDR3 loop spans 15 amino acids. The germline gives CDR1 LGHNA, CDR2 YSLEER. Trimming took 5 bases from V and 3 from J; bases not matched to a gene: 9. V gene TRBV4-3 combines with J gene TRBJ2-7, with 8 bases matching TRBD1. The sequence came from a human donor with low-grade glioma or glioblastoma, undergoing nonglioma brain surgery, or in good health (not recorded which). Input material: glioma tissue, nonneoplastic brain tissue, or PBMCs (not recorded which). CDR3 sequence (DNA): TGCGCCAGCAGCGACACTCAGGGGGCAAGCTACGAGCAGTACTTC. Protein product: CASSDTQGASYEQYF.